Each of the 32 T cell receptor beta chains below was sequenced from the same sample in a study of CD8 T cells in Susac syndrome. The RNA input was roughly 0.45 to 1 ug, and it was reverse transcribed with random hexamers. TCRdb redid the calling of the immunoSEQ multiplex PCR reads with MiXCR, one entry per CDR3 protein. The repertoire holds a few hundred thousand distinct CDR3 sequences, with about 88% as singletons. Sequenced input: CD8+ T cells from PBMCs. The receptors here all came from a human donor with multiple sclerosis.

The rearrangement uses TRBV6-2 or TRBV6-3 and TRBJ2-7, with 11 bases fitting TRBD2. V lost 3 bases and J lost 4; bases outside the gene matches: 5. Germline CDR1 MNHEY, CDR2 SVGEGT. The CDR3 is 15 residues long. This CDR3 is CASSYRLAGTYEQYF. CDR3 in DNA: TGTGCCAGCAGTTATAGACTAGCGGGAACATACGAGCAGTACTTC.

This clonotype was recorded only once. V gene TRBV6-5 combines with J gene TRBJ2-5, with D unresolved. Trimming removed 0 bases from V and 0 bases from J, with 5 bases in between. There are 14 residues in the CDR3. Germline V lookup: CDR1 MNHEY, CDR2 SVGAGI. The chain's CDR3 is CASSYSVYQETQYF. The DNA of the CDR3 is TGTGCCAGCAGTTACTCCGTGTACCAAGAGACCCAGTACTTC.

The J gene is TRBJ2-3, the V gene TRBV2; tentative D call: TRBD2 (6 bases). The CDR3 has 12 residues. Germline lookup yields CDR1 SNHLY and CDR2 FYNNEI. The germline V and J ends were trimmed by 11 bases and 6 bases, with 15 bases remaining between them. CDR3 amino acids: CAVGGISDTQYF. Written as DNA, the CDR3 is TGTGCCGTAGGCGGGATCTCCGATACGCAGTATTTT.

The sample holds one count of this clonotype. V usage is TRBV12-3 or TRBV12-4 and J usage is TRBJ1-5; 7 positions match TRBD1. The CDR3 has 18 residues. J gave up 0 bases and V 3 bases, and 11 bases lay outside the gene matches. The CDR3 spells CASSLYIRGEYSNQPQHF. The CDR3 DNA sequence: TGTGCCAGCAGTTTGTATATCAGGGGGGAGTATAGCAATCAGCCCCAGCATTTT.

The sample holds one count of this clonotype. The chain combines TRBV11-2 with TRBJ1-5; possibly TRBD1 for D (5 bases). The germline gives CDR1 SGHAT, CDR2 FQNNGV. There are 15 residues in the CDR3. Deletions cut 0 bases from V and 9 bases from J, with 15 bases between. CDR3 in DNA: TGTGCCAGCAGCTTAGAGGGGCAGGCGATCGGGCCCCAGCATTTT. This encodes CASSLEGQAIGPQHF.

This rearrangement joins TRBV7-9 to TRBJ2-7, with D perhaps TRBD2 (6 bases). Germline V CDR1 and CDR2: SEHNR, FQNEAQ (reference sequence). The CDR3 totals 13 residues. The V gene lost 2 bases and the J gene lost 4 bases, with 9 bases spanning the gap. CDR3 coding DNA: TGTGCCAGCAGCTTACTCAGCGGGTACGAGCAGTACTTC. Amino acid sequence: CASSLLSGYEQYF.

This chain joins TRBV13 and TRBJ1-1, with a weak D call TRBD1 (5 bases). The V gene lost 3 bases and the J gene lost 1 base, with 6 bases spanning the gap. This CDR3 is built from 13 residues. Germline loops: CDR1 PRHDT, CDR2 FYEKMQ (reference sequence). The CDR3 bases are TGTGCCAGCAGCTTTACAGGGAACACTGAAGCTTTCTTT. Translating gives CASSFTGNTEAFF.

The V and J genes are TRBV12-3 or TRBV12-4 and TRBJ2-2; weak D call: TRBD2 (5 bases). This CDR3 region has 17 residues. The V end lost 3 bases, the J end lost 1 base, and 15 bases lay between the germline ends. This CDR3 is CASSFETDGGNTGELFF. In nucleotides, the CDR3 is TGTGCCAGCAGTTTCGAAACCGACGGAGGGAACACCGGGGAGCTGTTTTTT.

The chain has TRBV19 and TRBJ1-4; a possible D gene is TRBD1 (5 bases). There are 14 residues in the CDR3. Deletions cut 7 bases from V and 6 bases from J, with 15 bases between. In germline, CDR1 is LNHDA, CDR2 SQIVND (reference sequence). DNA for the CDR3: TGTGCCAGTAAACTGGGCTCGACAGATGAAAAACTGTTTTTT. It codes for CASKLGSTDEKLFF. Full variable domain (missing parts from reference TRBV19 and TRBJ1-4): DGGITQSPKYLFRKEGQNVTLSCEQNLNHDAMYWYRQDPGQGLRLIYYSQIVNDFQKGDIAEGYSVSREKKESFPLTVTSAQKNPTAFYLCASKLGSTDEKLFFGSGTQLSVL.

This chain connects TRBV3-1 to TRBJ2-7; D is unclear. CDR1 is LGHDT and CDR2 is YNNKEL in the germline V gene (reference sequence). Trimming removed 11 bases at V and 1 base at J, with 9 bases between. The CDR3 has 11 residues. The CDR3 loop is CAVGWSYEQYF. CDR3 sequence (DNA): TGTGCCGTAGGCTGGTCCTACGAGCAGTACTTC.

This sequence joins TRBV5-1 and TRBJ2-5, with no clear D. Germline CDR1 and CDR2: SGHRS and YFSETQ. Trimming stripped 0 bases from V and 0 bases from J, with 9 bases between. The CDR3 length is 15 residues. The CDR3 region is CASSLGTANQETQYF. The CDR3 DNA is TGCGCCAGCAGCTTGGGCACAGCCAACCAAGAGACCCAGTACTTC. Variable domain in full (rest from reference TRBV5-1 and TRBJ2-5): KAGVTQTPRYLIKTRGQQVTLSCSPISGHRSVSWYQQTPGQGLQFLFEYFSETQRNKGNFPGRFSGRQFSNSRSEMNVSTLELGDSALYLCASSLGTANQETQYFGPGTRLLVL.

The V call is TRBV2, the J call TRBJ2-5, with 12 bases lining up with TRBD2. This CDR3 is 20 amino acids long. The V segment lost 4 bases and the J segment 5 bases; nucleotides outside the gene matches: 20. Germline V gives CDR1 SNHLY, CDR2 FYNNEI. This chain's CDR3 is CASSVEHHSSGRAGSETQYF. The DNA of the CDR3 is TGTGCCAGCAGTGTCGAGCATCACTCTAGCGGGAGGGCAGGGTCTGAGACCCAGTACTTC.

V usage is TRBV27 and J usage is TRBJ2-7; a weak D match, TRBD2 (5 bases). Deletions cut 6 bases from V and 0 bases from J, with 12 bases between. CDR3 length: 14 residues. The V gene's germline CDR1 is MNHEY and CDR2 SMNVEV (reference sequence). The DNA of the CDR3 is TGTGCCAGCAGCATACTACGGGGCTCCTACGAGCAGTACTTC. Encoded protein: CASSILRGSYEQYF.

The chain recombines TRBV6-2 or TRBV6-3 with TRBJ2-3, with TRBD2 identical over 14 bases. Germline lookup yields CDR1 MNHEY and CDR2 SVGEGT. The trim removed 1 base at V and 1 base at J, leaving 7 bases unmatched. This CDR3 spans 19 amino acids. CDR3 coding DNA: TGTGCCAGCAGTTACTACAGACTAGCGGGAGGGCCGGGCACAGATACGCAGTATTTT. This gives the protein CASSYYRLAGGPGTDTQYF.

V and J are TRBV5-1 and TRBJ1-4, with unresolved D. The CDR3 totals 15 residues. Per the germline V gene, CDR1 is SGHRS and CDR2 is YFSETQ. Trimming removed 4 bases at V and 0 bases at J, with 10 bases between. The CDR3 DNA is TGCGCCAGCAGCCCCGGTGCTGCAACTAATGAAAAACTGTTTTTT. It translates to CASSPGAATNEKLFF. Complete variable domain (other parts from reference TRBV5-1 and TRBJ1-4): KAGVTQTPRYLIKTRGQQVTLSCSPISGHRSVSWYQQTPGQGLQFLFEYFSETQRNKGNFPGRFSGRQFSNSRSEMNVSTLELGDSALYLCASSPGAATNEKLFFGSGTQLSVL.

The chain uses TRBV6-2 or TRBV6-3 and TRBJ1-1; possibly TRBD1 for D (5 bases). The CDR3 loop spans 14 amino acids. Between the trimmed V and J ends, which lost 7 bases and 4 bases, there was a span of 16 bases. The germline gives CDR1 MNHEY, CDR2 SVGEGT. CDR3 sequence: CASTRGVWSTEAFF. CDR3 coding DNA: TGTGCCAGCACCCGAGGGGTATGGAGCACTGAAGCTTTCTTT.

The chain is built from TRBV27 and TRBJ2-1, with D tentatively TRBD2 (6 bases). The CDR3 runs 13 residues. With 4 bases removed from V and 9 bases from J, the gap between germline ends came to 13 bases. CDR1 and CDR2 from the germline V gene are MNHEY and SMNVEV (reference sequence). CDR3 DNA: TGTGCCAGCAGTTGGTCCCCCGGGGGTGAGCAGTTCTTC. Translating gives CASSWSPGGEQFF.

CDR3 bases: TGTGCCAGCAGTGAGTTAGCTTACTCCTCGGTGAATACGCAGTATTTT. Amino acid sequence: CASSELAYSSVNTQYF. The genes are TRBV25-1 and TRBJ2-3; no definite D call. This CDR3 spans 16 amino acids. V gave up 3 bases and J gave up 7 bases, with 20 bases separating them. Germline CDR1 MGHDK, CDR2 SYGVNS.

The chain couples TRBV30 to TRBJ2-1, with D uncertain. The germline V gene has CDR1 GTSNPN and CDR2 SVGIG (reference sequence). Trimming removed 0 bases at V and 0 bases at J, with 12 bases between. CDR3 size: 16 residues. CDR3 region: CAWSVGERISYNEQFF. DNA of the CDR3: TGTGCCTGGAGTGTTGGGGAACGGATCTCCTACAATGAGCAGTTCTTC.

The chain uses TRBV7-9 and TRBJ1-2; TRBD1 matches 7 bases. The CDR3 is 15 amino acids. Per the germline V gene, CDR1 is SEHNR and CDR2 is FQNEAQ (reference sequence). V was clipped by 4 bases and J by 2 bases; unmatched bases: 7. The CDR3 protein is CASSSLGQPNYGYTF. CDR3 sequence (DNA): TGTGCCAGCAGCTCCTTGGGACAGCCAAACTATGGCTACACCTTC.

This chain connects TRBV2 to TRBJ2-1, with D tentatively TRBD2 (6 bases). Germline loops: CDR1 SNHLY, CDR2 FYNNEI. The CDR3 is made up of 13 amino acids. V was clipped by 8 bases and J by 2 bases, with 10 bases between them. The CDR3 nucleotides are TGTGCCAGCGGAGGGAGCCCCTACAATGAGCAGTTCTTC. Translating it yields CASGGSPYNEQFF. The full variable domain, completed using reference TRBV2 and TRBJ2-1, is EPEVTQTPSHQVTQMGQEVILRCVPISNHLYFYWYRQILGQKVEFLVSFYNNEISEKSEIFDDQFSVERPDGSNFTLKIRSTKLEDSAMYFCASGGSPYNEQFFGPGTRLTVL.

Only one count was recorded for this clonotype. The rearrangement joins TRBV25-1 to TRBJ2-1; 10 bases match TRBD2. Trimming cost V 1 base and J 12 bases; bases outside gene matches: 15. CDR1 is MGHDK, CDR2 SYGVNS, per germline. The CDR3 consists of 17 residues. The CDR3: CASSELGWGLASAGQFF. CDR3 DNA sequence: TGTGCCAGCAGTGAATTAGGGTGGGGACTAGCGAGCGCAGGGCAGTTCTTC.

The chain joins TRBV20-1 to TRBJ2-1, with TRBD1 matching 11 bases. The CDR3 loop spans 14 amino acids. With 8 bases clipped from V and 6 bases from J, the junction kept 9 bases outside the gene matches. Germline CDR1 and CDR2: DFQATT and SNEGSKA (reference sequence). This CDR3 is CSLDGQGAGNEQFF. The CDR3 DNA follows: TGCAGTCTGGACGGACAGGGGGCGGGCAATGAGCAGTTCTTC.

V and J are TRBV7-6 and TRBJ2-3, with D unclear. V was clipped by 4 bases and J by 4 bases, with 9 bases between them. CDR3 length: 13 residues. The germline V gene has CDR1 SGHVS and CDR2 FNYEAQ. Here the CDR3 reads CASSSNSADTQYF. The DNA of the CDR3 is TGTGCCAGCAGCTCCAACAGTGCAGATACGCAGTATTTT. The variable domain in full, completed from reference TRBV7-6 and TRBJ2-3, reads GAGVSQSPRYKVTKRGQDVALRCDPISGHVSLYWYRQALGQGPEFLTYFNYEAQQDKSGLPNDRFSAERPEGSISTLTIQRTEQRDSAMYRCASSSNSADTQYFGPGTRLTVL.

Here the CDR3 DNA reads TGTGCCAGTAGTTCAGGGAATACCTACGAGCAGTACTTC. Translating gives CASSSGNTYEQYF. The rearrangement joins TRBV19 to TRBJ2-7; maybe TRBD1 (5 bases). Germline V gene data show CDR1 as LNHDA and CDR2 as SQIVND (reference sequence). The CDR3 runs to 13 residues. V lost 5 bases to trimming and J lost 2 bases, with 10 bases between them.

This clonotype has a handful of counts. The chain has TRBV30 and TRBJ2-7; the D gene could be TRBD1 or TRBD2 (5 bases each). This CDR3 region has 10 residues. V dropped 7 bases and J dropped 2 bases, with 6 bases sitting between them. Germline V gene lookup returns CDR1 GTSNPN and CDR2 SVGIG (reference sequence). The CDR3 region is CASGPYEQYF. Here the CDR3 DNA reads TGTGCCTCGGGGCCCTACGAGCAGTACTTC.

The rearrangement joins TRBV27 to TRBJ2-1; D might be TRBD2 (5 bases). The CDR3 runs 18 residues. V dropped 5 bases and J dropped 9 bases, with 29 bases sitting between them. Germline lookup yields CDR1 MNHEY and CDR2 SMNVEV (reference sequence). In DNA form, the CDR3 reads TGTGCCAGCAGTCCCGATACACAGTCCGGGATCTTGGGTGGTGAGCAGTTCTTC. Protein: CASSPDTQSGILGGEQFF.

The count of this clonotype is one. The CDR3 DNA sequence: TGTGCCAGCAGCGTAGAGTACAGGGTCCATGAGCAGTTCTTC. Translation gives CASSVEYRVHEQFF. The chain employs TRBV9 and TRBJ2-1; perhaps TRBD1 as D (6 bases). Trimming cost V 0 bases and J 8 bases, with 12 bases left between them. Germline V CDR1 and CDR2: SGDLS, YYNGEE. The CDR3 totals 14 residues.

V is TRBV20-1 and J is TRBJ2-2; TRBD2 matches at 7 bases. V lost 2 bases to trimming and J lost 1 base; unmatched junction nucleotides: 7. CDR3 length: 16 residues. Per germline, CDR1 DFQATT and CDR2 SNEGSKA (reference sequence). CDR3 protein: CSARKEERENTGELFF. CDR3 nucleotide sequence: TGCAGTGCTAGAAAGGAGGAGCGGGAGAACACCGGGGAGCTGTTTTTT.

The gene calls are TRBV11-2 and TRBJ1-5, with D unresolved. Germline V CDR1 and CDR2: SGHAT, FQNNGV. The length of the CDR3 is 16 residues. Trimming pared 1 base from V and 7 bases from J, leaving 17 bases between. In DNA, the CDR3 is TGTGCCAGCAGCTTAGGTAGGGTAGGGCCGTCGCAGCCCCAGCATTTT. Protein product: CASSLGRVGPSQPQHF.

The J gene is TRBJ2-5, the V gene TRBV6-5; D may be TRBD1 or TRBD2 (6 bases each). The germline CDR1 and CDR2 sequences are MNHEY and SVGAGI. The CDR3 extends over 19 amino acids. The V and J ends lost 2 bases and 6 bases respectively, with 28 bases between them. The CDR3 here is CASSYTDRGGGPALKTQYF. The CDR3 DNA is TGTGCCAGCAGTTACACCGATAGAGGGGGAGGACCCGCTTTGAAGACCCAGTACTTC.

The chain is built from TRBV4-1 and TRBJ2-3; 8 bases map to TRBD2. CDR3 size: 15 residues. The trim removed 7 bases at V and 3 bases at J, leaving 9 bases unmatched. Germline V CDR1 and CDR2: MGHRA, YSYEKL. The CDR3 coding sequence is TGCGCCAGCACTGAAGCGGGGGCTGGGACAGATACGCAGTATTTT. Protein sequence: CASTEAGAGTDTQYF.